These 10 T cell receptor beta chains were all obtained from the same sample, sequenced in a study of identical twins. Each CDR3 protein gets one entry after TCRdb re-called the 5' RACE reads with MiXCR. The sample lists about 1.7 million distinct CDR3 sequences, under 35% occurring once. Material: cord blood. Receptors originate from a newborn girl in good health.

This clonotype was seen many times. V and J are TRBV12-3 or TRBV12-4 and TRBJ1-2; D gene uncertain. This CDR3 is 15 amino acids long. V lost 6 bases to trimming and J lost 2 bases, with 16 bases between them. CDR3 in amino acids: CASSHGPILNYGYTF. The CDR3 DNA is TGTGCCAGCAGCCACGGCCCCATTCTAAACTATGGCTACACCTTC.

In this sample, this clonotype turned up a few times. V and J are TRBV10-3 and TRBJ2-3; 11 bases line up with TRBD2. CDR1 ENHRY and CDR2 SYGVKD come from the germline V gene. V lost 4 bases to trimming and J lost 0 bases; unmatched junction nucleotides: 3. The CDR3 runs 16 residues. CDR3 region: CAISATSGASTDTQYF. In nucleotides, the CDR3 is TGTGCCATCAGTGCGACTAGCGGGGCTAGCACAGATACGCAGTATTTT.

The V and J genes are TRBV27 and TRBJ1-4, with TRBD1 as a possible D gene (6 bases). In germline, CDR1 is MNHEY, CDR2 SMNVEV (reference sequence). Trimming cost V 6 bases and J 0 bases, with 14 bases left between them. This CDR3 is 16 amino acids long. The CDR3 region is CASSPGEASTNEKLFF. The CDR3 DNA reads as TGTGCCAGCAGCCCAGGGGAGGCTTCAACTAATGAAAAACTGTTTTTT.

This clonotype appeared a few times. V gene TRBV5-1 combines with J gene TRBJ1-1, with D hard to call. There are 11 residues in the CDR3. V was pared by 5 bases and J by 4 bases, with 6 bases between. The germline V gene encodes CDR1 SGHRS and CDR2 YFSETQ. The CDR3 bases are TGCGCCAGCAGGGCTATCACTGAAGCTTTCTTT. It specifies CASRAITEAFF.

This clonotype was recorded many times. The chain recombines TRBV28 with TRBJ1-4; no firm D call. V was cut by 4 bases and J by 0 bases, with 15 bases left in between. This CDR3 contains 17 residues. Germline CDR1 reads MDHEN; CDR2 reads SYDVKM. CDR3 coding DNA: TGTGCCAGCAGTTGTGTCGAGATCCGACCAACTAATGAAAAACTGTTTTTT. Protein product: CASSCVEIRPTNEKLFF.

The chain links TRBV30 to TRBJ2-1, with 15 bases lining up with TRBD2. Germline CDR1 is GTSNPN and CDR2 is SVGIG (reference sequence). The CDR3 runs to 18 residues. V shed 0 bases and J 15 bases; nucleotides not matched to a gene: 18. CDR3 bases: TGTGCCTGGAGTGTACTTAGGAGGACTAGCGGGGGGGCGCGCATGCCGTTCTTC. Translating it yields CAWSVLRRTSGGARMPFF.

This chain uses TRBV9 with TRBJ1-2; TRBD1 matches 8 bases. V lost 3 bases to trimming and J lost 8 bases; unmatched junction nucleotides: 9. This CDR3 region has 14 residues. CDR1 is SGDLS, CDR2 YYNGEE, per germline. The CDR3 DNA is TGTGCCAGCAGCGCCGGACAGGGCACAAGGGGCTACACCTTC. Translation: CASSAGQGTRGYTF. Full variable domain (remainder filled in from reference TRBV9 and TRBJ1-2): DSGVTQTPKHLITATGQRVTLRCSPRSGDLSVYWYQQSLDQGLQFLIQYYNGEERAKGNILERFSAQQFPDLHSELNLSSLELGDSALYFCASSAGQGTRGYTFGSGTRLTVV.

This chain uses TRBV12-3 or TRBV12-4 with TRBJ1-4, with a weak D call TRBD1 (5 bases). Trimming cost V 5 bases and J 8 bases, with 15 bases left between them. There are 14 residues in the CDR3. CDR3 in DNA: TGTGCCAGCAGTACCCCCCGGAGACAGGAAAAACTGTTTTTT. Translation gives CASSTPRRQEKLFF.

This clonotype was detected a few times. The chain employs TRBV6-6 and TRBJ2-5; D might be TRBD1 or TRBD2, each matching 5 bases. The CDR3 is made up of 14 amino acids. V shed 5 bases and J shed 1 base, with 11 bases lying between them. Germline values: CDR1 MNHNY, CDR2 SVGAGI (reference sequence). The CDR3: CASSRDPRQETQYF. As DNA, the CDR3 is TGTGCCAGCAGTCGGGACCCTCGCCAAGAGACCCAGTACTTC.

This clonotype was counted at least ten times. The chain combines TRBV4-2 with TRBJ2-7; the D gene is possibly TRBD1 (6 bases). Trimming left V 1 base short and J 4 bases short, with 11 bases between. Germline V CDR1 and CDR2: LGHNA, YNFKEQ. The CDR3 is 14 residues long. CDR3 loop: CASSQGSGTYEQYF. CDR3 sequence (DNA): TGTGCCAGCAGCCAAGGTTCGGGGACATACGAGCAGTACTTC.